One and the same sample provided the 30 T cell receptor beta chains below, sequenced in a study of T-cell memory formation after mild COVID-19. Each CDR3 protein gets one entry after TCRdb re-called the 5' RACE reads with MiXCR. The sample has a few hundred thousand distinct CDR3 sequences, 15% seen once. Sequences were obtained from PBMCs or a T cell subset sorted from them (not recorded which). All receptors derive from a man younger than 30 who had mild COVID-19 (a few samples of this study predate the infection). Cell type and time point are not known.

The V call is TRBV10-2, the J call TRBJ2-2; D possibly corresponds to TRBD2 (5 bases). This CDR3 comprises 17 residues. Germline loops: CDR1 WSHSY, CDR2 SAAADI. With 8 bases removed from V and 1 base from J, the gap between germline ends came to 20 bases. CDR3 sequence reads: CASLNGPLAGNTGELFF. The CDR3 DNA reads TGCGCCAGCTTAAACGGGCCCCTAGCCGGGAACACCGGGGAGCTGTTTTTT.

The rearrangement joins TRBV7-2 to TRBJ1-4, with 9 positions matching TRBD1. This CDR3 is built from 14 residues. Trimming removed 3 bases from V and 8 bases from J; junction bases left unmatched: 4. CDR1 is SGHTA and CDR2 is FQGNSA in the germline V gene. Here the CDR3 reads CASSFRTGEEKLFF. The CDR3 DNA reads TGTGCCAGCAGCTTTAGGACAGGGGAAGAAAAACTGTTTTTT.

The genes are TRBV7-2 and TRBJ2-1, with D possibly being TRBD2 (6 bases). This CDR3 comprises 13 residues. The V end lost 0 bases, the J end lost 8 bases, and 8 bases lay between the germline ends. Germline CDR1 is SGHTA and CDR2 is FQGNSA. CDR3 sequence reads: CASSLAPSDEQFF. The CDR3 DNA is TGTGCCAGCAGCTTAGCGCCTAGCGATGAGCAGTTCTTC.

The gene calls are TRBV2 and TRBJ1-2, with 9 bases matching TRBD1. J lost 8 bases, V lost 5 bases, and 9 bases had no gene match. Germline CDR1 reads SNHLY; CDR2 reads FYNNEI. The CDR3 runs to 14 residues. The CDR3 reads CASSPQGTGSGYTF. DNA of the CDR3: TGTGCCAGCAGTCCTCAGGGGACAGGGTCAGGCTACACCTTC.

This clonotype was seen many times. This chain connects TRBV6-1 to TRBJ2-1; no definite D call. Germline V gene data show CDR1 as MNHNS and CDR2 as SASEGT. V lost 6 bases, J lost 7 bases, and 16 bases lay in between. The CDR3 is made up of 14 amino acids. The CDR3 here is CASRGSLSGNEQFF. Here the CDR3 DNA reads TGTGCCAGCAGGGGCTCGCTTAGTGGGAATGAGCAGTTCTTC.

Here the CDR3 DNA reads TGCAGTGCTCCGAGGGGGCCCGGCACTGAAGCTTTCTTT. Translating it yields CSAPRGPGTEAFF. The chain combines TRBV20-1 with TRBJ1-1, with 7 nucleotides matching TRBD1. Germline CDR1 is DFQATT and CDR2 is SNEGSKA (reference sequence). J gave up 4 bases and V 5 bases, and 7 bases lay outside the gene matches. The CDR3 is made up of 13 amino acids.

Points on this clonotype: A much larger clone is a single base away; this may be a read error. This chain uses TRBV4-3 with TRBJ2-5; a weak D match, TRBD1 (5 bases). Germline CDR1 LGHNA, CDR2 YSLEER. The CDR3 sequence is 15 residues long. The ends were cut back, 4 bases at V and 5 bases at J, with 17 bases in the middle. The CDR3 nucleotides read TGCGCCAGCAGCCCCACCCCAGACAGTGGGGAGACCCAGTACTTC. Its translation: CASSPTPDSGETQYF.

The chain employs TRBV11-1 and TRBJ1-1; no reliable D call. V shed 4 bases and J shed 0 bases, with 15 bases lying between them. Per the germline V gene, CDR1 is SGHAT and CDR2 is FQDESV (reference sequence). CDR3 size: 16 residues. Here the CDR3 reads CASSSVGLPMNTEAFF. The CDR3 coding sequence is TGTGCCAGCAGCTCAGTTGGATTACCAATGAACACTGAAGCTTTCTTT.

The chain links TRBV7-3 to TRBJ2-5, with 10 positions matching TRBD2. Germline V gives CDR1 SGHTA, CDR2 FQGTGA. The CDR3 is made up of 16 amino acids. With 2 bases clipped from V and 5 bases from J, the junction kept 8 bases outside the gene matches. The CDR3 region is CASSLSTSGDGETQYF. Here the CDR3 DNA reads TGTGCCAGCAGCTTATCCACTAGCGGGGATGGGGAGACCCAGTACTTC.

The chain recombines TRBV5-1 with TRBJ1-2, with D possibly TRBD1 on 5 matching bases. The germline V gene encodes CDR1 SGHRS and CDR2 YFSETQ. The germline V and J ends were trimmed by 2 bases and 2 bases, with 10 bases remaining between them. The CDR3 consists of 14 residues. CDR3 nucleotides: TGCGCCAGCAGCTTCCGGGGGGGAAACTATGGCTACACCTTC. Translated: CASSFRGGNYGYTF.

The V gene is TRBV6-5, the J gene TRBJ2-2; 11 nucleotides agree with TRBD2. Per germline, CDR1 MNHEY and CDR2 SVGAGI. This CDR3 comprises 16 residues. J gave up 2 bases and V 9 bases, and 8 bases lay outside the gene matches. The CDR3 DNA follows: TGTGCCAGTAGATTTAGCGGGGGGGCAAACACCGGGGAGCTGTTTTTT. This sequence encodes CASRFSGGANTGELFF.

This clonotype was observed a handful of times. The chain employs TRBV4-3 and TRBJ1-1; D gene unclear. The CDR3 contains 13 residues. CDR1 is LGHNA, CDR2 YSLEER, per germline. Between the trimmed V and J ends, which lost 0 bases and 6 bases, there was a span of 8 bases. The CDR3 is CASSQDLNPEAFF. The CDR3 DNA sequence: TGCGCCAGCAGCCAAGATTTAAACCCTGAAGCTTTCTTT.

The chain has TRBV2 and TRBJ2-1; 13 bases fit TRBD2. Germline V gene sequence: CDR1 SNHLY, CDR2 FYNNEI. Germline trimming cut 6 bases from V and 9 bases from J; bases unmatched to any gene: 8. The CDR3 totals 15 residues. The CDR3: CASRQLAGGPSEQFF. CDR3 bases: TGTGCCAGCAGGCAACTAGCGGGGGGGCCAAGTGAGCAGTTCTTC.

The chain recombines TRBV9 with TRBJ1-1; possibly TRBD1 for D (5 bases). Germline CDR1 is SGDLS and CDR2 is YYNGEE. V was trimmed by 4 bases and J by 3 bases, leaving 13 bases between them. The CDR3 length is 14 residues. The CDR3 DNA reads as TGTGCCAGCAGCCCCCCTGCGGGGGACACTGAAGCTTTCTTT. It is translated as CASSPPAGDTEAFF.

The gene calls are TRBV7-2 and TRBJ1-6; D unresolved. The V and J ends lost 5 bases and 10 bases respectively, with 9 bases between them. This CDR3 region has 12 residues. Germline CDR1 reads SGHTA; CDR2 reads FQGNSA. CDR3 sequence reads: CASSRRESPLHF. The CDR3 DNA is TGTGCCAGCAGCCGGAGGGAATCACCCCTCCACTTT.

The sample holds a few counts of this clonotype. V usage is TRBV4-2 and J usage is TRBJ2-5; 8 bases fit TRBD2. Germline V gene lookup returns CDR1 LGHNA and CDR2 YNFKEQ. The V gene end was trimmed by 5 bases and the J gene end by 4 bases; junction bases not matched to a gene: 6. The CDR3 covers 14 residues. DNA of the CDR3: TGTGCCAGCAGCAACGGGGGGGCAGCAGAGACCCAGTACTTC. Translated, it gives CASSNGGAAETQYF.

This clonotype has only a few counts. CDR3 region: CASSDGTANSPLHF. The DNA for the CDR3 is TGTGCCAGCAGTGATGGGACAGCTAATTCACCCCTCCACTTT. This rearrangement joins TRBV2 to TRBJ1-6, with 7 bases aligning to TRBD1. Losses at the gene ends were 3 bases for V and 6 bases for J; bases not matched to a gene: 2. Germline-derived CDR1 and CDR2 are SNHLY and FYNNEI. The CDR3 length is 14 residues.

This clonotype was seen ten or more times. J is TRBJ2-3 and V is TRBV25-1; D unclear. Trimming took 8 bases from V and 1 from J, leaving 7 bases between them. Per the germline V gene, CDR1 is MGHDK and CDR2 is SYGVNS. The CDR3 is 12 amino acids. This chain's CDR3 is CASAPGTDTQYF. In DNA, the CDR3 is TGTGCCAGCGCGCCGGGCACAGATACGCAGTATTTT.

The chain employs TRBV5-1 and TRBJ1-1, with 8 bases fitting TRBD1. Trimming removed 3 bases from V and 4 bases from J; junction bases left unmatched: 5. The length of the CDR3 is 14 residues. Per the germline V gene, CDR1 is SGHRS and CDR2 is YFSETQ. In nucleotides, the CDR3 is TGCGCCAGCAGCTCGGACAGGGAGGGCACTGAAGCTTTCTTT. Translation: CASSSDREGTEAFF. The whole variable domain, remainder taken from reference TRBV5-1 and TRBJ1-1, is KAGVTQTPRYLIKTRGQQVTLSCSPISGHRSVSWYQQTPGQGLQFLFEYFSETQRNKGNFPGRFSGRQFSNSRSEMNVSTLELGDSALYLCASSSDREGTEAFFGQGTRLTVV.

Here the CDR3 reads CASSVSSVHEQFF. DNA of the CDR3: TGTGCCAGCAGCGTATCGAGTGTCCATGAGCAGTTCTTC. This chain uses TRBV9 with TRBJ2-1; D call uncertain. Between the trimmed V and J ends, which lost 1 base and 8 bases, there was a span of 10 bases. Germline V gene data show CDR1 as SGDLS and CDR2 as YYNGEE. CDR3 size: 13 residues. The full variable domain, completed using reference TRBV9 and TRBJ2-1, is DSGVTQTPKHLITATGQRVTLRCSPRSGDLSVYWYQQSLDQGLQFLIQYYNGEERAKGNILERFSAQQFPDLHSELNLSSLELGDSALYFCASSVSSVHEQFFGPGTRLTVL.

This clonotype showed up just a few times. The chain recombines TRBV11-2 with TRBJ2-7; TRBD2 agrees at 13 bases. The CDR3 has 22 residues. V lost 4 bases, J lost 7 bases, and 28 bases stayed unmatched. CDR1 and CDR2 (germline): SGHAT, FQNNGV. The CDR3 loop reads CASSSRPGTSGEKGPHRGEQYV. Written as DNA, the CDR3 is TGTGCCAGCAGCTCACGCCCCGGGACTAGCGGGGAAAAGGGGCCGCACCGAGGGGAGCAGTACGTC.

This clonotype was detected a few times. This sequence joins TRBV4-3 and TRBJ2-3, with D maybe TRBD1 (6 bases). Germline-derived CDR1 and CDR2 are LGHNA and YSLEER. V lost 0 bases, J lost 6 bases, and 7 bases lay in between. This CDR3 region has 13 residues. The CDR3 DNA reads TGCGCCAGCAGCCAAGATCAGGGGGATACGCAGTATTTT. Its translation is CASSQDQGDTQYF.

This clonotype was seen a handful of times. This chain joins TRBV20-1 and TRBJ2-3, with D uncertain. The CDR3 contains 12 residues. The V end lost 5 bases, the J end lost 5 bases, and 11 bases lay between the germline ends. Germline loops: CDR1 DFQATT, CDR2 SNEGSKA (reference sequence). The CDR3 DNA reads TGCAGTGCTCCCTCCACGGGAGATACGCAGTATTTT. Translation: CSAPSTGDTQYF.

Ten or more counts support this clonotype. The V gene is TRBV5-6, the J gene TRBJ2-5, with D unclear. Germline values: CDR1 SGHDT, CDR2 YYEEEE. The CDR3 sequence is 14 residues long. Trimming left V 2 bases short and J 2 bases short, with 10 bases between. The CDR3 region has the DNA TGTGCCAGCAGCTTTGACCTCTCTCAAGAGACCCAGTACTTC. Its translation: CASSFDLSQETQYF. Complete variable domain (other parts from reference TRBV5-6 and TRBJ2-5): DAGVTQSPTHLIKTRGQQVTLRCSPKSGHDTVSWYQQALGQGPQFIFQYYEEEERQRGNFPDRFSGHQFPNYSSELNVNALLLGDSALYLCASSFDLSQETQYFGPGTRLLVL.

The CDR3 DNA is TGTGCCATCAGTGACAGGGGACGGGTCAGTGGGCAGTTCTTC. This translates into CAISDRGRVSGQFF. The J gene is TRBJ2-1, the V gene TRBV10-3, with a weak D call TRBD1 (6 bases). Germline CDR1 and CDR2: ENHRY and SYGVKD. V lost 3 bases, J lost 12 bases, and 18 bases lay in between. This CDR3 comprises 14 residues.

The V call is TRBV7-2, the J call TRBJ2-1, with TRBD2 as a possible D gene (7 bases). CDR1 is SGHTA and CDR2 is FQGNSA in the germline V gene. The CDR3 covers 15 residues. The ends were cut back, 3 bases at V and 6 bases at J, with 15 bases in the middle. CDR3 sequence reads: CASSLWWGGLNEQFF. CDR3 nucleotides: TGTGCCAGCAGCTTGTGGTGGGGGGGCCTCAATGAGCAGTTCTTC.

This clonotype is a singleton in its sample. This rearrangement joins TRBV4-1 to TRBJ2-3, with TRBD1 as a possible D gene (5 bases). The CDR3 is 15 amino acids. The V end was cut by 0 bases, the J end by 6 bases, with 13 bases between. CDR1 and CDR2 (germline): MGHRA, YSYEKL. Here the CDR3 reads CASSQDRVGRDTQYF. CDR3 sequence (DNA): TGCGCCAGCAGCCAAGACAGGGTAGGACGGGATACGCAGTATTTT.

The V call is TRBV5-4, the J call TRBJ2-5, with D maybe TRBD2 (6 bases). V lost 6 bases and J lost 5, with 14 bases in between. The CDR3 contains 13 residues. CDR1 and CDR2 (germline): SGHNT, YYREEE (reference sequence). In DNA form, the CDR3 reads TGTGCCAGCAAGACAGAAGGAGGGGAGACCCAGTACTTC. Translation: CASKTEGGETQYF.

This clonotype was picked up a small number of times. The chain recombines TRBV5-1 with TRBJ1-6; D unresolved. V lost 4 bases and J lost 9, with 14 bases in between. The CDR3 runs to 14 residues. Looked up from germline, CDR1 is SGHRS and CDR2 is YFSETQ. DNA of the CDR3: TGCGCCAGCAGCATCGGTCTACCGGGTTCACCCCTCCACTTT. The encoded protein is CASSIGLPGSPLHF.

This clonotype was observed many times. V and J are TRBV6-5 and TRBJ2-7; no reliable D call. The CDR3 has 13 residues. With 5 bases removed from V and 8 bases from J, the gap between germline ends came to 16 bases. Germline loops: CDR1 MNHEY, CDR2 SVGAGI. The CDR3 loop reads CASSPLNHVQQYF. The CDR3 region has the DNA TGTGCCAGCAGTCCACTCAATCATGTGCAGCAGTACTTC.